The clone carrying this TCR beta chain was seen just once. Its specificity is unknown. Germline V CDR1 and CDR2: SGHTA, FQGNSA. This CDR3 spans 14 amino acids. V was pared by 4 bases and J by 4 bases, with 11 bases between. The data derive from a study of cytomegalovirus exposure and HLA in healthy donors. PCR used 60 Vbeta primers and 13 Jbeta primers. Profiled with immunoSEQ multiplex PCR; TCRdb holds only in-frame clones, not every one. The sample lists 170,000 or so clones; 80% were seen once. Findings of the study overall: It was reported in a later analysis that an Asian-associated ancestry cluster showed fewer N-insertions than the 666-donor mean.

V is TRBV7-2 and J is TRBJ1-5; D call uncertain. The source of this sequence is a woman between 50 and 59 years old in good health and CMV-seropositive. Material for sequencing was PBMCs. DNA for the CDR3: TGTGCCAGCAGCTCCGACGGAGTAAATCAGCCCCAGCATTTT. This translates into CASSSDGVNQPQHF.